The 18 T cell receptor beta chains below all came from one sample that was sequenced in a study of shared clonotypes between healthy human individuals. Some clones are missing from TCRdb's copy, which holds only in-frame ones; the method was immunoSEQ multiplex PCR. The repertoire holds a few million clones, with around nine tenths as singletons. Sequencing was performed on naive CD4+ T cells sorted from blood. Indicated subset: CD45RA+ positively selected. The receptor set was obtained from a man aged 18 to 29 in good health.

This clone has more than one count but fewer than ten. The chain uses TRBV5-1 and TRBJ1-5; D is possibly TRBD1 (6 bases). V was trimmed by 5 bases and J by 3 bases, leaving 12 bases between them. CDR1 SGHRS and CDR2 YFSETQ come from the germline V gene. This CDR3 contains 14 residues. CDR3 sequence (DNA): TGCGCCAGCAGGGAGGGGGTGGACAATCAGCCCCAGCATTTT. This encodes CASREGVDNQPQHF. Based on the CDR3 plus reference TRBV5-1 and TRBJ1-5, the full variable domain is KAGVTQTPRYLIKTRGQQVTLSCSPISGHRSVSWYQQTPGQGLQFLFEYFSETQRNKGNFPGRFSGRQFSNSRSEMNVSTLELGDSALYLCASREGVDNQPQHFGDGTRLSIL.

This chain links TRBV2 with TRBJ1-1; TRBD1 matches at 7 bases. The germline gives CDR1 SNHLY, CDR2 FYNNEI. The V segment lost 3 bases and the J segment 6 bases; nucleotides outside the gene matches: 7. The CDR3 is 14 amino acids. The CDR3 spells CASSEIQGFSEAFF. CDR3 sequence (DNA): TGTGCCAGCAGTGAGATACAGGGGTTTTCTGAAGCTTTCTTT. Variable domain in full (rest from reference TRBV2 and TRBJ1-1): EPEVTQTPSHQVTQMGQEVILRCVPISNHLYFYWYRQILGQKVEFLVSFYNNEISEKSEIFDDQFSVERPDGSNFTLKIRSTKLEDSAMYFCASSEIQGFSEAFFGQGTRLTVV.

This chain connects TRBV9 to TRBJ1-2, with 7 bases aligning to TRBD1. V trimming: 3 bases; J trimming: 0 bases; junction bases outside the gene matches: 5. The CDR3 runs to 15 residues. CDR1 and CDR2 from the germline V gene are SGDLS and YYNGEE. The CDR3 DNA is TGTGCCAGCAGCGATGGGACAGTAGCTAACTATGGCTACACCTTC. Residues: CASSDGTVANYGYTF.

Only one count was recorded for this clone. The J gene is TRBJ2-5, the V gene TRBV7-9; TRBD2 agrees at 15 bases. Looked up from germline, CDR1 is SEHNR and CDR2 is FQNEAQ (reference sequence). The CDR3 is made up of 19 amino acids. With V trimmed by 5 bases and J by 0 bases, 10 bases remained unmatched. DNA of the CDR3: TGTGCCAGCAGCCCTGCGGGACTAGCGGGAGGACGGTACCAAGAGACCCAGTACTTC. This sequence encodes CASSPAGLAGGRYQETQYF.

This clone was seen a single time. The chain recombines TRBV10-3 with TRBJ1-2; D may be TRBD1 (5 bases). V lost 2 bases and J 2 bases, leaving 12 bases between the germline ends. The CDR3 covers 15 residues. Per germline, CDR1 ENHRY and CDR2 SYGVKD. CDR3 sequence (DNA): TGTGCCATCAGTGAGCGGCAGGGCGGCAACTATGGCTACACCTTC. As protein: CAISERQGGNYGYTF.

The CDR3 spells CASRGVSDADTQYF. CDR3 DNA sequence: TGTGCCAGCAGGGGGGTTAGCGATGCAGATACGCAGTATTTT. The chain recombines TRBV2 with TRBJ2-3, with D perhaps TRBD1 or TRBD2 (5 bases each). The V gene lost 6 bases and the J gene lost 4 bases, with 14 bases spanning the gap. The CDR3 has 14 residues. Germline V gene sequence: CDR1 SNHLY, CDR2 FYNNEI.

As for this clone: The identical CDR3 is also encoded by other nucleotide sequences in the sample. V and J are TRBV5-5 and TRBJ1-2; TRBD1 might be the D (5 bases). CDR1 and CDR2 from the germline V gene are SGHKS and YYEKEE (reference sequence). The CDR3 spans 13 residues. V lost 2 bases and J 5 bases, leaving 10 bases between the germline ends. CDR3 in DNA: TGTGCCAGCAGCTTCACAGGAGCATATGGCTACACCTTC. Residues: CASSFTGAYGYTF.

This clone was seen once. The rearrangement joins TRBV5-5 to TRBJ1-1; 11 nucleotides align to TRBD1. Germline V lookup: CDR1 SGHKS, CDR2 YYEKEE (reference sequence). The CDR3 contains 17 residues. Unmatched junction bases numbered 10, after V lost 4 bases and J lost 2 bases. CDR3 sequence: CASSIGQGAQQNTEAFF. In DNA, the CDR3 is TGTGCCAGCAGCATAGGACAGGGGGCCCAGCAAAACACTGAAGCTTTCTTT.

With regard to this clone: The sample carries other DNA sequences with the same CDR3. The CDR3 here is CASSLDPVSYEQYF. DNA of the CDR3: TGCGCCAGCAGCTTGGACCCGGTGTCCTACGAGCAGTACTTC. J is TRBJ2-7 and V is TRBV5-1; D is ambiguous. Per germline, CDR1 SGHRS and CDR2 YFSETQ. Trimming took off 0 bases at V and 1 base at J, with 8 bases between the two ends. CDR3 length equals 14 residues.

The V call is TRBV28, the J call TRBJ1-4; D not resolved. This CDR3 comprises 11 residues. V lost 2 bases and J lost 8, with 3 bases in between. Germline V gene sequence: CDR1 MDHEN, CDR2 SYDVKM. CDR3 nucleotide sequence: TGTGCCAGCAGTTTAAAAGAAAAACTGTTTTTT. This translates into CASSLKEKLFF.

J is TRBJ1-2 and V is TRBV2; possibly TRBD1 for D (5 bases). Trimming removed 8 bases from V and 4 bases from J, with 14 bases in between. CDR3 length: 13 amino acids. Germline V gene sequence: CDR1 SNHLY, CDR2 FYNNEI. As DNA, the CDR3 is TGTGCCAGCGCAGGGCGAGAGGTCTATGGCTACACCTTC. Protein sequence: CASAGREVYGYTF.

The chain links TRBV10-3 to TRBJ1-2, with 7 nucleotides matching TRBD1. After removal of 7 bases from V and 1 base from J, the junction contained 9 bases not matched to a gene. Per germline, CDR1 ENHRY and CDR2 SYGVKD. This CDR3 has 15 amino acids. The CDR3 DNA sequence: TGTGCCATCAATGGACAGGTTAGGGGTAACTATGGCTACACCTTC. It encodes CAINGQVRGNYGYTF.

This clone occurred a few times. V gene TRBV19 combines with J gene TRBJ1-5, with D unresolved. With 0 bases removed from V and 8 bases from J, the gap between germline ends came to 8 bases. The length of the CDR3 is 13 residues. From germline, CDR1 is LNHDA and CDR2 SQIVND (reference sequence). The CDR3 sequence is CASSIDRGEPQHF. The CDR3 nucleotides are TGTGCCAGTAGTATAGATCGTGGGGAGCCCCAGCATTTT.

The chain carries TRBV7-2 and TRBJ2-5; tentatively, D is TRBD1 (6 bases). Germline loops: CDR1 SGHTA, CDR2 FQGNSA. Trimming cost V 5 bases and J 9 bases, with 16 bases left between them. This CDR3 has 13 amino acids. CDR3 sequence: CASSATPTGPQYF. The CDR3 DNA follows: TGTGCCAGCAGCGCAACACCGACAGGTCCCCAGTACTTC. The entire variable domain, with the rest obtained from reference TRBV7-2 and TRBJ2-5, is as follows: GAGVSQSPSNKVTEKGKDVELRCDPISGHTALYWYRQSLGQGLEFLIYFQGNSAPDKSGLPSDRFSAERTGGSVSTLTIQRTQQEDSAVYLCASSATPTGPQYFGPGTRLLVL.

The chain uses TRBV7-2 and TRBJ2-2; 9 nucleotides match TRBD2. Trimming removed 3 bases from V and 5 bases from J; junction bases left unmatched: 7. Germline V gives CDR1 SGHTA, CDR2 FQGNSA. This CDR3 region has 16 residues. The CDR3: CASSLGGRGGTGELFF. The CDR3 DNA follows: TGTGCCAGCAGCTTGGGCGGGAGGGGAGGTACCGGGGAGCTGTTTTTT. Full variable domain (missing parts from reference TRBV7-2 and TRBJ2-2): GAGVSQSPSNKVTEKGKDVELRCDPISGHTALYWYRQSLGQGLEFLIYFQGNSAPDKSGLPSDRFSAERTGGSVSTLTIQRTQQEDSAVYLCASSLGGRGGTGELFFGEGSRLTVL.

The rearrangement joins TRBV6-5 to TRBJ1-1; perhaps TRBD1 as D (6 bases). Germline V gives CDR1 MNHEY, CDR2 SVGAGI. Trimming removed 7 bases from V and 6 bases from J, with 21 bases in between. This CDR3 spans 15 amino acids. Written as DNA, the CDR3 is TGTGCCAGCACCGAGCGGGGGGGGCTAGGGCCTGAAGCTTTCTTT. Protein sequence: CASTERGGLGPEAFF.

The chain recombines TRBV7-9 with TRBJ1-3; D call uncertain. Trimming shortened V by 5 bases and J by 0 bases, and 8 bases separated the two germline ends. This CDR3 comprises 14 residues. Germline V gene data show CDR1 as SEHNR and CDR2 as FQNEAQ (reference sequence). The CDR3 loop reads CASSRQASGNTIYF. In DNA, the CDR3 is TGTGCCAGCAGCCGACAAGCCTCTGGAAACACCATATATTTT.

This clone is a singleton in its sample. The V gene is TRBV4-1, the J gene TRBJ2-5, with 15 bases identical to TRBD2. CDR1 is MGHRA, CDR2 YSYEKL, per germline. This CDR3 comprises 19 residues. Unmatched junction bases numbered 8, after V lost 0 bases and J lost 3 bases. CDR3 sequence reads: CASSQDYWTSGGAEETQYF. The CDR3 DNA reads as TGCGCCAGCAGCCAAGATTATTGGACTAGCGGGGGGGCGGAAGAGACCCAGTACTTC.